This T cell receptor beta chain came from a study of cytomegalovirus exposure and HLA in healthy donors. The study ran its PCR with 60 Vbeta and 13 Jbeta primers. Repertoires were generated with immunoSEQ multiplex PCR, while TCRdb's copy carries only in-frame clones and drops some. The sample lists about 140,000 clones; around 80% were seen once. Trimming removed 3 bases at V and 4 bases at J, with 19 bases between. The germline gives CDR1 SQVTM, CDR2 ANQGSEA. CDR3 length: 16 residues. The material sequenced was PBMCs. V and J are TRBV29-1 and TRBJ2-1, with D possibly being TRBD2 (6 bases). This TCR derives from a male donor in good health and CMV-seropositive. The CDR3 region is CSVDTGVFFLYNEQFF. The CDR3, as DNA: TGCAGCGTTGACACGGGAGTTTTTTTCCTGTACAATGAGCAGTTCTTC.